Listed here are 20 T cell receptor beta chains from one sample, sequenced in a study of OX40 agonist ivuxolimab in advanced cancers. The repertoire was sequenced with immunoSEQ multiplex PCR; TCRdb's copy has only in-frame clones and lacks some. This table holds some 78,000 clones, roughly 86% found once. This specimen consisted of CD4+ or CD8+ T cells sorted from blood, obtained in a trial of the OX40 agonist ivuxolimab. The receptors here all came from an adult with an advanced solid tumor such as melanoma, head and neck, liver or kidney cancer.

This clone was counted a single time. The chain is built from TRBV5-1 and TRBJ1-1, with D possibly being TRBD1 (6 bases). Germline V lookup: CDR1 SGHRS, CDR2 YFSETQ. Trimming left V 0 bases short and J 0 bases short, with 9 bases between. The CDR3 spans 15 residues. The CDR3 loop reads CASSLGDTMNTEAFF. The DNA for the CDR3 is TGCGCCAGCAGCTTGGGGGACACCATGAACACTGAAGCTTTCTTT.

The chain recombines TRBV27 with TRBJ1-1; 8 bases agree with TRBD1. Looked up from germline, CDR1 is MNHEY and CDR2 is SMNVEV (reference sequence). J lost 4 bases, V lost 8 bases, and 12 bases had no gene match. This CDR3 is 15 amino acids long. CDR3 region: CASCRQGRRPTEAFF. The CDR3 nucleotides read TGTGCCAGCTGCAGACAGGGGCGTCGTCCCACTGAAGCTTTCTTT.

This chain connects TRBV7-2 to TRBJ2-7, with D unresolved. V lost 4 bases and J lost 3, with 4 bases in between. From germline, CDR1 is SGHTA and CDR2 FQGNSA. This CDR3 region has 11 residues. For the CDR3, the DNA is TGTGCCAGCAGCTCGTACTACGAGCAGTACTTC. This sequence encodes CASSSYYEQYF.

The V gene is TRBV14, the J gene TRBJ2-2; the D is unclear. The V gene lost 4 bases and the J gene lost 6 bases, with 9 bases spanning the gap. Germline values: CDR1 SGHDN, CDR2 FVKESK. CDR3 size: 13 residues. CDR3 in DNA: TGTGCCAGCAGCCCAAGGACGGCCGGGGAGCTGTTTTTT. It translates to CASSPRTAGELFF.

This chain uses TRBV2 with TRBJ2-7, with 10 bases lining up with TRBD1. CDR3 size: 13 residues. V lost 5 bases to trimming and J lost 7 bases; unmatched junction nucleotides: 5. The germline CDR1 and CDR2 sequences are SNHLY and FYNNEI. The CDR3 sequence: CASSLGQGREQYF. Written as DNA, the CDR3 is TGTGCCAGCAGTTTGGGACAGGGGCGAGAGCAGTACTTC.

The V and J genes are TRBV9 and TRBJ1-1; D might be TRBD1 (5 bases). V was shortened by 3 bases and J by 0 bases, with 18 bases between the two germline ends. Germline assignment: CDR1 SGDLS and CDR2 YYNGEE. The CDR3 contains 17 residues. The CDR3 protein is CASSGRKRGDLNTEAFF. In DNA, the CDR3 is TGTGCCAGCAGCGGGCGGAAGAGGGGCGATTTGAACACTGAAGCTTTCTTT.

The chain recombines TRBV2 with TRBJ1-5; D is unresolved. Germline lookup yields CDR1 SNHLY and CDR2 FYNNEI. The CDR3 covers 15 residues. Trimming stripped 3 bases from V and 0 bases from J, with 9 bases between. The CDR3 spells CASSEDPNSNQPQHF. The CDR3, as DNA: TGTGCCAGCAGTGAGGACCCAAATAGCAATCAGCCCCAGCATTTT.

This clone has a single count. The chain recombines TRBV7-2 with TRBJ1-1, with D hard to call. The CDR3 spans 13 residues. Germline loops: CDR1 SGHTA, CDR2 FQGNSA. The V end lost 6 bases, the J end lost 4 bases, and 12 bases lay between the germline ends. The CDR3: CASSYPQSTEAFF. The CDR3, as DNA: TGTGCCAGCAGTTACCCTCAGTCCACTGAAGCTTTCTTT.

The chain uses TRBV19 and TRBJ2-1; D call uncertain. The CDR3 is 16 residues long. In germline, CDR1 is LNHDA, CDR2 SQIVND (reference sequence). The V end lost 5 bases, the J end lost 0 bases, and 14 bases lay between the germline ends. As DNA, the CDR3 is TGTGCCAGTAGTTCAAATACCGCCAGCTCCTACAATGAGCAGTTCTTC. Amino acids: CASSSNTASSYNEQFF. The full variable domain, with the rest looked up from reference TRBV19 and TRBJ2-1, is DGGITQSPKYLFRKEGQNVTLSCEQNLNHDAMYWYRQDPGQGLRLIYYSQIVNDFQKGDIAEGYSVSREKKESFPLTVTSAQKNPTAFYLCASSSNTASSYNEQFFGPGTRLTVL.

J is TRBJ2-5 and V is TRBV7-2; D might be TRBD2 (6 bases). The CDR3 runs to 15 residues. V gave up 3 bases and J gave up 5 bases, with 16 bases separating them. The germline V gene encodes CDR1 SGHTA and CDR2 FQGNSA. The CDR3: CASSFTYGSAETQYF. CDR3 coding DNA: TGTGCCAGCAGCTTTACCTACGGGAGTGCGGAGACCCAGTACTTC.

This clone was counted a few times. The chain's CDR3 is CASSSAGTREAFF. As DNA, the CDR3 is TGTGCCAGCAGCAGCGCCGGGACAAGAGAAGCTTTCTTT. J is TRBJ1-1 and V is TRBV7-3; tentative D call: TRBD1 (6 bases). The CDR3 extends over 13 amino acids. V lost 5 bases and J 8 bases, leaving 15 bases between the germline ends. Germline values: CDR1 SGHTA, CDR2 FQGTGA.

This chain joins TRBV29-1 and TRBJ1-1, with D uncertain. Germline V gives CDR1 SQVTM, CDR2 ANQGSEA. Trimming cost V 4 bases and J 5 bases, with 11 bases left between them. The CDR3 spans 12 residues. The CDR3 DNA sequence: TGCAGCGTTGCGGATGTGTCGACTGAAGCTTTCTTT. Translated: CSVADVSTEAFF.

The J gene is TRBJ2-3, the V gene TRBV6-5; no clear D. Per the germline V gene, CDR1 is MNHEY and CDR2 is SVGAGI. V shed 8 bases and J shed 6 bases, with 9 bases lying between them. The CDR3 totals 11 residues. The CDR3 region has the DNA TGTGCCAGCTCCCAATCCGATACGCAGTATTTT. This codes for CASSQSDTQYF.

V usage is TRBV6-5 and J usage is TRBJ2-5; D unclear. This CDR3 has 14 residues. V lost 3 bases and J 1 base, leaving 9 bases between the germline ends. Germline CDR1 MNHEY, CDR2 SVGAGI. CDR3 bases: TGTGCCAGCAGTTATACCGTCCCCCAAGAGACCCAGTACTTC. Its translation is CASSYTVPQETQYF.

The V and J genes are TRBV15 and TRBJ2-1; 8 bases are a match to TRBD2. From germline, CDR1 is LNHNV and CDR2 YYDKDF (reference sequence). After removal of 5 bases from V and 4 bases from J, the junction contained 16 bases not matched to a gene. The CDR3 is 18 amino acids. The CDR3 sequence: CATSSGSLAGLLYNEQFF. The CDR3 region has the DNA TGTGCCACCAGCTCGGGGAGCTTAGCGGGGTTACTTTACAATGAGCAGTTCTTC.

The CDR3 DNA reads TGTGCCAGCCAGCCGCAGACAGTTAACTATGGCTACACCTTC. As protein: CASQPQTVNYGYTF. The rearrangement links TRBV7-9 to TRBJ1-2, with D perhaps TRBD1 (5 bases). Trimming cost V 8 bases and J 1 base, with 14 bases left between them. The germline V gene encodes CDR1 SEHNR and CDR2 FQNEAQ (reference sequence). CDR3 size: 14 residues.

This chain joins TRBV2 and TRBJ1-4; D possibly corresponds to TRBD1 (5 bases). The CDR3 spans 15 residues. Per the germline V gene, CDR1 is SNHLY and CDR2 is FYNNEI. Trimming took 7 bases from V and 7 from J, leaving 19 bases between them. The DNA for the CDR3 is TGTGCCAGCACGTGGAGGGGAAATCGGGGTGAAAAACTGTTTTTT. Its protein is CASTWRGNRGEKLFF.

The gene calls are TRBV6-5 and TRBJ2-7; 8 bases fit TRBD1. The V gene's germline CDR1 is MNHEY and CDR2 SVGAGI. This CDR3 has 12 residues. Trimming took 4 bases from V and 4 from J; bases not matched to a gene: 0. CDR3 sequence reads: CASSWTGYEQYF. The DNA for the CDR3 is TGTGCCAGCAGTTGGACAGGGTACGAGCAGTACTTC.

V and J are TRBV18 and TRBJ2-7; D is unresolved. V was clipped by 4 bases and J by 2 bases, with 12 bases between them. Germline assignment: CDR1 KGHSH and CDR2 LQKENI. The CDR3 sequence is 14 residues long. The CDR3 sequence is CASSRAAQTYEQYF. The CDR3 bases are TGTGCCAGCTCACGAGCCGCGCAGACCTACGAGCAGTACTTC.

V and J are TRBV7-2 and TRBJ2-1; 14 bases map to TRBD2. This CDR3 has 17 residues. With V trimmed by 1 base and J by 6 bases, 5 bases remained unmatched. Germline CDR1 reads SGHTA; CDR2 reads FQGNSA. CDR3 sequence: CASSLVVGLAGGNEQFF. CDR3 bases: TGTGCCAGCAGCTTAGTAGTAGGACTAGCGGGGGGCAATGAGCAGTTCTTC.